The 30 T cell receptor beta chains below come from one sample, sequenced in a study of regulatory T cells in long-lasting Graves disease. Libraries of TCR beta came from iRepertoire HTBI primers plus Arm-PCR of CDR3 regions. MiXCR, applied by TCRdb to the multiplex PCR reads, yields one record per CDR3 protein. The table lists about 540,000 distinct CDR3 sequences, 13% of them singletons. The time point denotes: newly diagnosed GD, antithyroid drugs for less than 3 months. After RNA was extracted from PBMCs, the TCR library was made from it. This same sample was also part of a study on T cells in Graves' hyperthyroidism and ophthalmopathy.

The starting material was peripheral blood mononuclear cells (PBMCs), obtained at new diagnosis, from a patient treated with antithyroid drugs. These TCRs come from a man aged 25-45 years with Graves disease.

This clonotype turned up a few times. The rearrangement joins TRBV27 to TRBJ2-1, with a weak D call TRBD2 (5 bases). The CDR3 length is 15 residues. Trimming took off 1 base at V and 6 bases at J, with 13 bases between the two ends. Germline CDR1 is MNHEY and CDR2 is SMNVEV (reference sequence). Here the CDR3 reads CASSLLLSGSNEQFF. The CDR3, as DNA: TGTGCCAGCAGTTTATTGCTATCGGGATCCAATGAGCAGTTCTTC.

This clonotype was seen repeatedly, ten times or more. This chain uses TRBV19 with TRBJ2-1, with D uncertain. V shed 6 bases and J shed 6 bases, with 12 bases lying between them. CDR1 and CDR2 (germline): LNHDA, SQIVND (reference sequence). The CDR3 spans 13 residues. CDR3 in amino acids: CASRKMAVNEQFF. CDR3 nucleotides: TGTGCCAGTAGAAAGATGGCAGTCAATGAGCAGTTCTTC.

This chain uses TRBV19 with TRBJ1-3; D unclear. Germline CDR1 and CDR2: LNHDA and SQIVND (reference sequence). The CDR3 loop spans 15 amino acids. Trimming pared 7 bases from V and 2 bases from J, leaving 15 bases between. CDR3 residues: CASTRVEGTGNTIYF. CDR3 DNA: TGTGCCAGTACCCGAGTGGAGGGCACTGGAAACACCATATATTTT. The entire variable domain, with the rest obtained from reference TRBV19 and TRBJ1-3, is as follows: DGGITQSPKYLFRKEGQNVTLSCEQNLNHDAMYWYRQDPGQGLRLIYYSQIVNDFQKGDIAEGYSVSREKKESFPLTVTSAQKNPTAFYLCASTRVEGTGNTIYFGEGSWLTVV.

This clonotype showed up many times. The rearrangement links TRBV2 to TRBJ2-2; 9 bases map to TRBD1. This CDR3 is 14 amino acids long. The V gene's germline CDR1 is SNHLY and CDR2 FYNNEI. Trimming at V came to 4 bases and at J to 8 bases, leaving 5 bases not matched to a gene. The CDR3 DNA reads TGTGCCAGCAGTGCTACAGGGGGCGAAGGGGAGCTGTTTTTT. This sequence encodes CASSATGGEGELFF.

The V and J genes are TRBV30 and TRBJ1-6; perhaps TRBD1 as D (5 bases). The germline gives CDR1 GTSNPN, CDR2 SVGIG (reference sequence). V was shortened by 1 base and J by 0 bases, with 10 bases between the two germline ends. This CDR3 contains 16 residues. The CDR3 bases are TGTGCCTGGAGTGAGGGACGGAGCTCCTATAATTCACCCCTCCACTTT. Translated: CAWSEGRSSYNSPLHF.

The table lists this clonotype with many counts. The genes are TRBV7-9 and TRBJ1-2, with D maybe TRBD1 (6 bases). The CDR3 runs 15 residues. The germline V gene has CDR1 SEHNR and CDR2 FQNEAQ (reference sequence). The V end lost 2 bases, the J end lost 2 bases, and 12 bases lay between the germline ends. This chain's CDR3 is CASSLPRGQNYGYTF. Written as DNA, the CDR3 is TGTGCCAGCAGCTTACCCAGGGGTCAAAACTATGGCTACACCTTC.

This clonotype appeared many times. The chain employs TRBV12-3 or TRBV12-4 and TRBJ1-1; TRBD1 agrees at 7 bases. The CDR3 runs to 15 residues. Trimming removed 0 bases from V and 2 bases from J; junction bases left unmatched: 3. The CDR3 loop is CASSLAGTVNTEAFF. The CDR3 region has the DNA TGTGCCAGCAGTTTAGCCGGGACAGTTAACACTGAAGCTTTCTTT.

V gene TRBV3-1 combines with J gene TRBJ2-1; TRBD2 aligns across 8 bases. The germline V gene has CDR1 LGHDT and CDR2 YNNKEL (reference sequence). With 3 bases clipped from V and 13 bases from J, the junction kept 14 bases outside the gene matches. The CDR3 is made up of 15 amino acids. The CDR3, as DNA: TGTGCCAGCAGCCATGCTCAGCGACGGGAGGGATTTCAGTTCTTC. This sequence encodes CASSHAQRREGFQFF.

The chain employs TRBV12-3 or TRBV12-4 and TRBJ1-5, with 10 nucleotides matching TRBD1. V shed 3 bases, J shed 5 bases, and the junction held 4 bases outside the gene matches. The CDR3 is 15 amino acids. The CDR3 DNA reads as TGTGCCAGCAGTTTTAGGGACAGGGGTGATCAGCCCCAGCATTTT. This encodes CASSFRDRGDQPQHF.

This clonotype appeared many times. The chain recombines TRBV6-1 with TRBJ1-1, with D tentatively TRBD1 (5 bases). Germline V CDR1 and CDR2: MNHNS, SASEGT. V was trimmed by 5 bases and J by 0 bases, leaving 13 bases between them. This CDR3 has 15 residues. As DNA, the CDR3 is TGTGCCAGCAGTCGACAGCCATTCCTGAACACTGAAGCTTTCTTT. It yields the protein CASSRQPFLNTEAFF.

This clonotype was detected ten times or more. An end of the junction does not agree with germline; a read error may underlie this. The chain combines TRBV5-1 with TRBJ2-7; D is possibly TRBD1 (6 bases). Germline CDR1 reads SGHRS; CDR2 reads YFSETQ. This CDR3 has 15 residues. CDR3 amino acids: CASSLGDGTSYEQYF. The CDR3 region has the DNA TGTGCCAGCAGCTTGGGGGACGGGACATCCTACGAGCAGTACTTC.

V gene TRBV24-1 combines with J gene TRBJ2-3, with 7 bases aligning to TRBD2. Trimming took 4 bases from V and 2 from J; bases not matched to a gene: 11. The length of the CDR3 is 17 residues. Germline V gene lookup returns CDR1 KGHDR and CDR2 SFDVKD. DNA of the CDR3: TGTGCCACCAGTGAAAAACCGGGACTACCAACCACAGATACGCAGTATTTT. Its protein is CATSEKPGLPTTDTQYF.

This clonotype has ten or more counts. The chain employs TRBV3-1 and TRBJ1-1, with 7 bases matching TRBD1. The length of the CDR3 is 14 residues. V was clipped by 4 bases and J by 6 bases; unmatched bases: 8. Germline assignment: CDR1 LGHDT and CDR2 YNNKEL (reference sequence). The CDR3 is CASSPVGQGAEAFF. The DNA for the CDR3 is TGTGCCAGCAGCCCGGTTGGGCAGGGGGCTGAAGCTTTCTTT.

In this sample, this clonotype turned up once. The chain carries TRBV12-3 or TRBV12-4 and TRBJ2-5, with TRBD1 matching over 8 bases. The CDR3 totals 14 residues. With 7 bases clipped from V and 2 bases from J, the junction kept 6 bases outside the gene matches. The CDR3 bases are TGTGCCAGCACCCGGGACAGGCCTCAAGAGACCCAGTACTTC. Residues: CASTRDRPQETQYF.

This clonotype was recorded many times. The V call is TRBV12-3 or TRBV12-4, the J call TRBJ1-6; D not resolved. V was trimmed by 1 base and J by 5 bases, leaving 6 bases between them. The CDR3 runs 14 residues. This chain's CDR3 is CASSLGSDNSPLHF. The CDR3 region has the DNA TGTGCCAGCAGTTTAGGCAGCGATAATTCACCCCTCCACTTT.

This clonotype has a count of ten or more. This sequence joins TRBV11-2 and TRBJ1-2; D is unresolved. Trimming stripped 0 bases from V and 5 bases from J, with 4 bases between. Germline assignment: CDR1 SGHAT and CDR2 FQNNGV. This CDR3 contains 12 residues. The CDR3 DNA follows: TGTGCCAGCAGCTTAGATCCATATGGCTACACCTTC. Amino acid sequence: CASSLDPYGYTF.

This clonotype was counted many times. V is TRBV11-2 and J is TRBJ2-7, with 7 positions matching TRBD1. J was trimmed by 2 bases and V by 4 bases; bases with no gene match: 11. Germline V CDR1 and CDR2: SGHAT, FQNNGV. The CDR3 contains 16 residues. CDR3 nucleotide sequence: TGTGCCAGCAGCTATGGGTGGGGGACAGACACCTACGAGCAGTACTTC. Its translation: CASSYGWGTDTYEQYF.

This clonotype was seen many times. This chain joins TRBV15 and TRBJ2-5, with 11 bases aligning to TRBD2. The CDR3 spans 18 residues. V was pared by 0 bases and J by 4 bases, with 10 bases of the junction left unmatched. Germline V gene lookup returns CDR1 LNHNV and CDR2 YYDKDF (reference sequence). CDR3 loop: CATSRELAGGDWVETQYF. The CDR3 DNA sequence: TGTGCCACCAGCAGAGAGCTAGCGGGAGGAGACTGGGTAGAGACCCAGTACTTC. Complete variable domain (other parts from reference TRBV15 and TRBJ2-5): DAMVIQNPRYQVTQFGKPVTLSCSQTLNHNVMYWYQQKSSQAPKLLFHYYDKDFNNEADTPDNFQSRRPNTSFCFLDIRSPGLGDTAMYLCATSRELAGGDWVETQYFGPGTRLLVL.

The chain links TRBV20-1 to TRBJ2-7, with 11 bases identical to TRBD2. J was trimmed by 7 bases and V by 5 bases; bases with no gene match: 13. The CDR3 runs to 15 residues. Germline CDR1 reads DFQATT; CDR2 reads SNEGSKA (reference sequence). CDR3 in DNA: TGCAGTGCTTCATCGGGACTAGCGGCCCTGGGGGAGCAGTACTTC. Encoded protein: CSASSGLAALGEQYF.

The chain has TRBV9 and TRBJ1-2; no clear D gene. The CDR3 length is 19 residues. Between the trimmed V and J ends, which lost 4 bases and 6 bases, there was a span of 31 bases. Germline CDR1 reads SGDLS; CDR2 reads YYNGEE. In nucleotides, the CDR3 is TGTGCCAGCAGCTCCCCGGTGGTCGGCTATCTATTAGCCCCTAATGGCTACACCTTC. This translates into CASSSPVVGYLLAPNGYTF.

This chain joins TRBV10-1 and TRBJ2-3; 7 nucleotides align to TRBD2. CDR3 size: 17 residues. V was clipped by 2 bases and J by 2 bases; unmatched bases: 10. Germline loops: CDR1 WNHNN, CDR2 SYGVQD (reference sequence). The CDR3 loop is CASSEDPASGATDTQYF. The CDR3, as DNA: TGCGCCAGCAGTGAGGATCCAGCTAGCGGTGCCACAGATACGCAGTATTTT.

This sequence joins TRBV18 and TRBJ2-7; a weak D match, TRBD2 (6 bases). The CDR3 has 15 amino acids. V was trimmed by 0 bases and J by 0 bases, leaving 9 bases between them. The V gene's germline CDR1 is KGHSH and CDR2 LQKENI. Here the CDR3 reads CASSPPGGSSYEQYF. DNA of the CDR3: TGTGCCAGCTCACCACCGGGGGGAAGCTCCTACGAGCAGTACTTC.

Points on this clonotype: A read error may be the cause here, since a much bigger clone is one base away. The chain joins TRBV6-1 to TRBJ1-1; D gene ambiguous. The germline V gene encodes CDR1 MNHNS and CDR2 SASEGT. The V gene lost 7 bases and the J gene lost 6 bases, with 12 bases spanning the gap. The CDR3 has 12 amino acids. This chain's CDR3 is CASTSSKSEAFF. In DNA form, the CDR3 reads TGTGCCAGCACCTCTTCGAAGTCTGAAGCTTTCTTT.

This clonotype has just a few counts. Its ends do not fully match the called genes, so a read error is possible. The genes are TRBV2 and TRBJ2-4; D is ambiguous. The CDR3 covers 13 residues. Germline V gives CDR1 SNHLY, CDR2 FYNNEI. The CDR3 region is CASSPTAENIRYF. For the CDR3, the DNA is TGTGCCAGCAGTCCGACCGCAGAGAACATTCGGTACTTC.

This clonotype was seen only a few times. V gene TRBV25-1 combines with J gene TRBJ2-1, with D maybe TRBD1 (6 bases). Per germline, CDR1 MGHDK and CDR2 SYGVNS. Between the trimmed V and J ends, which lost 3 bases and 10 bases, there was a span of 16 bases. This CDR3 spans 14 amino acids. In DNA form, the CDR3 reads TGTGCCAGCAGTGAGCCTACAGGGTTAGGGGAGCAGTTCTTC. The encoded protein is CASSEPTGLGEQFF.

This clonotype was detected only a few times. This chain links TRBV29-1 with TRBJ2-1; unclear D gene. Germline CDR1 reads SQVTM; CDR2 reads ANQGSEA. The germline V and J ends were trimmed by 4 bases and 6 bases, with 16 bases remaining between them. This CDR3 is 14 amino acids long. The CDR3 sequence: CSVGTPRSGNEQFF. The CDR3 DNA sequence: TGCAGCGTTGGGACGCCTAGAAGTGGCAATGAGCAGTTCTTC.

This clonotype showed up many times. DNA for the CDR3: TGTGCCAGCGGTCTTACAGGGACACAAGAGACCCAGTACTTC. Protein: CASGLTGTQETQYF. The chain carries TRBV6-1 and TRBJ2-5; D might be TRBD1 (6 bases). CDR1 and CDR2 (germline): MNHNS, SASEGT. The V gene lost 8 bases and the J gene lost 2 bases, with 15 bases spanning the gap. The CDR3 contains 14 residues.

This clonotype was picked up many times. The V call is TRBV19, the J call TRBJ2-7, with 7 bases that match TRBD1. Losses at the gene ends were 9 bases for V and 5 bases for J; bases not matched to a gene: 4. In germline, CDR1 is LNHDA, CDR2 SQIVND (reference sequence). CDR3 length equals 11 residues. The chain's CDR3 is CASRQGHEQYF. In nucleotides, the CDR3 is TGTGCCAGCAGACAGGGCCACGAGCAGTACTTC.

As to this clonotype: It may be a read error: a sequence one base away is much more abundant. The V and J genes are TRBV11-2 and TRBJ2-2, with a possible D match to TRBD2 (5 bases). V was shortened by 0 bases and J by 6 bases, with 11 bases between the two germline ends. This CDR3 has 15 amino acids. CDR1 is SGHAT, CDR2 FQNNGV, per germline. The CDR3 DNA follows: TGTGCCAGCAGCTTAGATGTAGGGAGAGCCGGGGAGCTGTTTTTT. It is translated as CASSLDVGRAGELFF.

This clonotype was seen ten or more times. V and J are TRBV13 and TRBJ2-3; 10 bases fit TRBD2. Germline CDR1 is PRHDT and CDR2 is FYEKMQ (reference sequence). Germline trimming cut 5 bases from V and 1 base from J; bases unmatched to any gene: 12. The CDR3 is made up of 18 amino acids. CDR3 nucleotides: TGTGCCAGCAGCCCAGGCCTAGCGGGAGAGGTGGGCACAGATACGCAGTATTTT. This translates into CASSPGLAGEVGTDTQYF.